The 16 T cell receptor beta chains below were found in one sample sequenced in a study of T cells in Graves' hyperthyroidism and ophthalmopathy. Amplification of TCR beta CDR3 regions used RNA as the template. During a first-round RT-PCR of the TCR CDR3, the HTBI primer set was used. TCRdb called the multiplex PCR reads again in MiXCR, with one record for every CDR3 protein. The sample lists about 640,000 distinct CDR3 sequences, around 21% occurring once. The specimen was blood. The origin of the receptors is a man younger than 40 with Graves' ophthalmopathy.

The chain couples TRBV18 to TRBJ1-1; perhaps TRBD1 as D (5 bases). The CDR3 covers 15 residues. Trimming removed 8 bases from V and 1 base from J, with 17 bases in between. The V gene's germline CDR1 is KGHSH and CDR2 LQKENI. The CDR3 loop is CASTSKTGANTEAFF. The CDR3 DNA reads TGTGCCAGCACGAGTAAAACCGGGGCGAACACTGAAGCTTTCTTT. Supplemented by reference TRBV18 and TRBJ1-1, the full variable domain reads NAGVMQNPRHLVRRRGQEARLRCSPMKGHSHVYWYRQLPEEGLKFMVYLQKENIIDESGMPKERFSAEFPKEGPSILRIQQVVRGDSAAYFCASTSKTGANTEAFFGQGTRLTVV.

A few counts support this clonotype. The DNA of the CDR3 is TGCAGCGCTTCCCCTTCGCGGGAGGGCTCCTACGAGCAGTACTTC. It yields the protein CSASPSREGSYEQYF. The chain joins TRBV20-1 to TRBJ2-7, with 9 positions matching TRBD2. CDR3 length equals 15 residues. The germline gives CDR1 DFQATT, CDR2 SNEGSKA (reference sequence).

The chain links TRBV5-4 to TRBJ2-5, with TRBD2 as a possible D gene (6 bases). The germline V gene encodes CDR1 SGHNT and CDR2 YYREEE (reference sequence). V dropped 0 bases and J dropped 1 base, with 10 bases sitting between them. This CDR3 is built from 15 residues. DNA of the CDR3: TGTGCCAGCAGCTTGGGGCTCGGGGGCCAAGAGACCCAGTACTTC. Translation: CASSLGLGGQETQYF.

The V call is TRBV28, the J call TRBJ1-2; D ambiguous. V was cut by 5 bases and J by 8 bases, with 18 bases left in between. The CDR3 runs 14 residues. Germline assignment: CDR1 MDHEN and CDR2 SYDVKM. CDR3 protein: CASSTTDYPGGYTF. The CDR3 nucleotides read TGTGCCAGCAGTACTACAGATTACCCGGGGGGCTACACCTTC.

This clonotype has a count of ten or more. This sequence joins TRBV30 and TRBJ2-3, with D perhaps matching TRBD1 (6 bases). This CDR3 is 13 amino acids long. Germline values: CDR1 GTSNPN, CDR2 SVGIG (reference sequence). Trimming took off 3 bases at V and 4 bases at J, with 11 bases between the two ends. The CDR3 here is CAWSPRTADTQYF. CDR3 nucleotides: TGTGCCTGGAGCCCCAGGACAGCAGATACGCAGTATTTT.

The V and J genes are TRBV7-3 and TRBJ2-1; D tentatively fits TRBD1 or TRBD2 (6 bases each). V was trimmed by 2 bases and J by 4 bases, leaving 18 bases between them. This CDR3 region has 17 residues. Germline values: CDR1 SGHTA, CDR2 FQGTGA. The DNA of the CDR3 is TGTGCCAGCAGCTTAGACGGAGGGGGACCCGTGTACAATGAGCAGTTCTTC. Amino acids: CASSLDGGGPVYNEQFF.

V gene TRBV12-3 or TRBV12-4 combines with J gene TRBJ1-2; the D gene is possibly TRBD1 (6 bases). V was trimmed by 4 bases and J by 0 bases, leaving 15 bases between them. This CDR3 comprises 16 residues. CDR3 coding DNA: TGTGCCAGCAGTTCGCTCGACAGGCCAGCTAACTATGGCTACACCTTC. It yields the protein CASSSLDRPANYGYTF.

The chain employs TRBV5-6 and TRBJ2-7; TRBD1 matches at 11 bases. Germline lookup yields CDR1 SGHDT and CDR2 YYEEEE. The ends lost 3 bases at V and 3 bases at J; junction bases unmatched: 5. The CDR3 is 15 residues long. In DNA, the CDR3 is TGTGCCAGCAGCTGGGGACAGGGGGTGAACTACGAGCAGTACTTC. It encodes CASSWGQGVNYEQYF.

The rearrangement links TRBV29-1 to TRBJ2-5, with 7 positions matching TRBD1. The CDR3 loop spans 12 amino acids. J lost 3 bases, V lost 5 bases, and 3 bases had no gene match. Looked up from germline, CDR1 is SQVTM and CDR2 is ANQGSEA. CDR3 in amino acids: CSVTGTEETQYF. In DNA, the CDR3 is TGCAGCGTTACCGGGACAGAAGAGACCCAGTACTTC.

The chain couples TRBV28 to TRBJ2-5; either TRBD1 or TRBD2 may supply D (5 bases each). V shed 3 bases and J shed 4 bases, with 9 bases lying between them. This CDR3 has 13 amino acids. Germline V gene lookup returns CDR1 MDHEN and CDR2 SYDVKM. This chain's CDR3 is CASSFKGTETQYF. CDR3 coding DNA: TGTGCCAGCAGTTTTAAGGGGACAGAGACCCAGTACTTC.

This sequence joins TRBV27 and TRBJ2-7; D possibly uses TRBD1 or TRBD2 (5 bases each). V dropped 11 bases and J dropped 0 bases, with 14 bases sitting between them. CDR3 length: 13 amino acids. In germline, CDR1 is MNHEY, CDR2 SMNVEV (reference sequence). The CDR3 is CAVRGGSSYEQYF. In DNA form, the CDR3 reads TGTGCCGTACGTGGGGGAAGCTCCTACGAGCAGTACTTC.

The table lists this clonotype with many counts. This chain uses TRBV11-2 with TRBJ2-7, with D perhaps TRBD1 (6 bases). The CDR3 is 15 amino acids. V lost 6 bases to trimming and J lost 0 bases, with 15 bases between them. The germline gives CDR1 SGHAT, CDR2 FQNNGV. CDR3 amino acids: CASRSIRDNSYEQYF. Here the CDR3 DNA reads TGTGCCAGCAGATCTATCCGGGACAACTCCTACGAGCAGTACTTC.

This CDR3 reads CSARNRGAPYEQYF. As DNA, the CDR3 is TGCAGCGCCCGTAACAGGGGCGCTCCCTACGAGCAGTACTTC. V and J are TRBV29-1 and TRBJ2-7; TRBD1 aligns across 7 bases. With 7 bases clipped from V and 2 bases from J, the junction kept 11 bases outside the gene matches. In germline, CDR1 is SQVTM, CDR2 ANQGSEA. The CDR3 covers 14 residues.

The rearrangement uses TRBV28 and TRBJ2-3, with a weak D call TRBD2 (8 bases). The germline CDR1 and CDR2 sequences are MDHEN and SYDVKM. The CDR3 contains 14 residues. The V and J ends lost 6 bases and 7 bases respectively, with 17 bases between them. The CDR3 region is CASSKRGTANTQYF. DNA for the CDR3: TGTGCCAGCAGCAAGCGGGGGACAGCCAATACGCAGTATTTT.

This rearrangement joins TRBV27 to TRBJ2-1; D is undetermined. Germline CDR1 and CDR2: MNHEY and SMNVEV (reference sequence). Trimming left V 0 bases short and J 8 bases short, with 8 bases between. The CDR3 sequence is 13 residues long. The CDR3 nucleotides are TGTGCCAGCAGTTTATCGGGCTTCGATGAGCAGTTCTTC. Translation gives CASSLSGFDEQFF.

The chain couples TRBV28 to TRBJ2-1, with 8 positions matching TRBD2. The CDR3 has 18 amino acids. Germline V lookup: CDR1 MDHEN, CDR2 SYDVKM. The V and J ends lost 9 bases and 3 bases, in that order; junction bases with no gene match: 19. The CDR3 nucleotides read TGTGCCAGTCTGAGGGGGTGGGGGGGCCTAGCGGGCTACAATGAGCAGTTCTTC. This encodes CASLRGWGGLAGYNEQFF.